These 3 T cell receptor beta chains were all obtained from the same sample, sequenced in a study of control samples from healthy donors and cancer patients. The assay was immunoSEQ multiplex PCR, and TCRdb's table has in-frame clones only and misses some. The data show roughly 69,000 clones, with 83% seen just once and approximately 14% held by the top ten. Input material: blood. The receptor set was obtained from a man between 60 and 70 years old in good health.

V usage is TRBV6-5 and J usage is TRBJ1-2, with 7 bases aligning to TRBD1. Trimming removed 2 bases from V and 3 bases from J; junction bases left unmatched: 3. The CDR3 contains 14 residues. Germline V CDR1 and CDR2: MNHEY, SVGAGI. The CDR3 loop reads CASSYRDSYYGYTF. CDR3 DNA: TGTGCCAGCAGTTACAGGGACAGTTACTATGGCTACACCTTC.

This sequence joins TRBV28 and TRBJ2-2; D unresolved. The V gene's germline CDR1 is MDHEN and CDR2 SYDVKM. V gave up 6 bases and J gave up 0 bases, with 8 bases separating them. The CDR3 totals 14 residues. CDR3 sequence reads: CASRQQPNTGELFF. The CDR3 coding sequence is TGTGCCAGCAGGCAGCAACCGAACACCGGGGAGCTGTTTTTT.

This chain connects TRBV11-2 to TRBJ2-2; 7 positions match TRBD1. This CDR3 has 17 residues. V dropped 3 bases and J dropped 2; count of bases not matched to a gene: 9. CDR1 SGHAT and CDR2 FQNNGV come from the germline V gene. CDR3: CASSFPDDRANTGELFF. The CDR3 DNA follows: TGTGCCAGCAGCTTCCCGGATGACAGGGCAAACACCGGGGAGCTGTTTTTT. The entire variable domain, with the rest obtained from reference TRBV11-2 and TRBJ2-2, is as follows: EAGVAQSPRYKIIEKRQSVAFWCNPISGHATLYWYQQILGQGPKLLIQFQNNGVVDDSQLPKDRFSAERLKGVDSTLKIQPAKLEDSAVYLCASSFPDDRANTGELFFGEGSRLTVL.